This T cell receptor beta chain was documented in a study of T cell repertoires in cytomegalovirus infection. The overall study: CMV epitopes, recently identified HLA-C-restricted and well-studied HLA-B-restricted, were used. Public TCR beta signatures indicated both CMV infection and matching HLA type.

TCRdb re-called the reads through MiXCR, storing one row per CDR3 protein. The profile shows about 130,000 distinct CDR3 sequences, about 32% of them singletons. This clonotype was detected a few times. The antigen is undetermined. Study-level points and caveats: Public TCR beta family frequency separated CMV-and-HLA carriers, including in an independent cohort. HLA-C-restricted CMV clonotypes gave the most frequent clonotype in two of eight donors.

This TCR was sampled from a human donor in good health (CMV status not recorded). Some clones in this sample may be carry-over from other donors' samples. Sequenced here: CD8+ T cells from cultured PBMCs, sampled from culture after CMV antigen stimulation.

This chain's CDR3 is CASSRAANTGELFF. The CDR3 DNA sequence: TGTGCCAGCAGTCGAGCGGCGAACACCGGGGAGCTGTTTTTT. The chain carries TRBV6-5 and TRBJ2-2; the D gene is possibly TRBD2 (5 bases). The CDR3 sequence is 14 residues long. The V and J ends lost 5 bases and 0 bases respectively, with 7 bases between them. Germline CDR1 and CDR2: MNHEY and SVGAGI.